The table lists the clone carrying this TCR beta chain with a count of one. Antigen specificity is unknown. Sequencing was performed with immunoSEQ multiplex PCR; in TCRdb, only in-frame clones are kept and a portion is missing. The sample contains tens of thousands of clones, 86% of which appear only once. These data come from a study of T cells in localized non-small cell lung cancer. The study's findings and limits: Sequencing covered just one tumor region, so heterogeneity cannot be ruled out. Appearance in adjacent lung was seen for a median approximately 60 of the top 100 tumor clones.

This CDR3 has 13 residues. CDR1 is SGHDN and CDR2 is FVKESK in the germline V gene. V lost 6 bases and J lost 1, with 9 bases in between. Here the sequenced sample was PBMCs, taken before any cancer treatment. The clonotype comes from a man between 40 and 75 years old with stage II lung adenocarcinoma. The rearrangement links TRBV14 to TRBJ1-1; D perhaps matches TRBD1 (6 bases). The CDR3 is CASSYRANTEAFF. The CDR3 coding sequence is TGTGCCAGCAGTTACAGGGCGAACACTGAAGCTTTCTTT.